Each of the 18 T cell receptor beta chains below was sequenced from the same sample in a study of T cells in Graves' hyperthyroidism and ophthalmopathy (dated by TCRdb to the late 2010s). Libraries were made using multiplex PCR. Instrument used: Illumina HiSeq 2000. Amplification of TCR beta CDR3 regions was carried out from RNA transcripts. A first-round RT-PCR of the TCR CDR3 used the HTBI primer set with the Qiagen OneStep RT-PCR kit. TCRdb took the public reads, trimmed them with fastp at Q25, ran MiXCR for clone calling and kept in-frame beta chains. Every entry covers one CDR3 protein and lists the most common genes and DNA from its rows. The table for this sample lists roughly 400,000 distinct CDR3 sequences; about an eighth of them were counted only once. Around 28% of the sample rests with the top ten. The sequencing sample was made of blood. The receptors here all came from a man in his forties or fifties with Graves' ophthalmopathy.

V and J are TRBV10-3 and TRBJ2-4; the match to TRBD1 covers 7 bases. The CDR3 has 14 amino acids. Trimming removed 6 bases from V and 5 bases from J; junction bases left unmatched: 7. Germline CDR1 is ENHRY and CDR2 is SYGVKD. CDR3 sequence (DNA): TGTGCCATCAGCAGGACAGGAGAGCAAAACATTCAGTACTTC. Its protein is CAISRTGEQNIQYF.

This clonotype was picked up many times. V usage is TRBV2 and J usage is TRBJ2-7; TRBD1 aligns across 7 bases. The CDR3 is made up of 17 amino acids. Germline V gives CDR1 SNHLY, CDR2 FYNNEI. V trimming: 6 bases; J trimming: 1 base; junction bases outside the gene matches: 15. CDR3 region: CASSPTPGTALSYEQYF. The CDR3 DNA reads as TGTGCCAGCAGCCCCACACCGGGGACAGCATTATCCTACGAGCAGTACTTC.

This clonotype was picked up many times. J is TRBJ2-1 and V is TRBV27; D is unresolved. Trimming stripped 5 bases from V and 4 bases from J, with 21 bases between. The CDR3 covers 17 residues. Germline assignment: CDR1 MNHEY and CDR2 SMNVEV (reference sequence). The CDR3 sequence: CASSPLATSQPYNEQFF. The CDR3 DNA sequence: TGTGCCAGCAGTCCACTCGCGACCTCACAACCTTACAATGAGCAGTTCTTC.

This clonotype has a count of ten or more. The rearrangement joins TRBV2 to TRBJ2-7; D is unclear. The CDR3 runs to 11 residues. The germline V and J ends were trimmed by 5 bases and 9 bases, with 11 bases remaining between them. Germline lookup yields CDR1 SNHLY and CDR2 FYNNEI. CDR3 in amino acids: CASSPKVSQYF. The CDR3 DNA is TGTGCCAGCAGTCCGAAGGTATCGCAGTACTTC. Drawing the rest from reference TRBV2 and TRBJ2-7, the complete variable domain is EPEVTQTPSHQVTQMGQEVILRCVPISNHLYFYWYRQILGQKVEFLVSFYNNEISEKSEIFDDQFSVERPDGSNFTLKIRSTKLEDSAMYFCASSPKVSQYFGPGTRLTVT.

This sequence joins TRBV5-4 and TRBJ2-7; D not certain. CDR3 length: 15 amino acids. The germline V gene encodes CDR1 SGHNT and CDR2 YYREEE (reference sequence). Deletions cut 0 bases from V and 7 bases from J, with 17 bases between. CDR3 residues: CASSLGTVRWAEQYF. The CDR3 DNA sequence: TGTGCCAGCAGCTTGGGCACAGTAAGGTGGGCGGAGCAGTACTTC.

This clonotype was seen at least ten times. CDR3 bases: TGTGCCAGCAGTCCTCCCGGGACCAGGGATGGTGAGCAGTTCTTC. Its translation: CASSPPGTRDGEQFF. The chain has TRBV12-3 or TRBV12-4 and TRBJ2-1; D tentatively reads TRBD1 or TRBD2 (5 bases each). The CDR3 length is 15 residues. V lost 5 bases and J 9 bases, leaving 20 bases between the germline ends.

This clonotype was recorded at least ten times. This chain links TRBV3-1 with TRBJ2-3; D perhaps matches TRBD2 (6 bases). Germline V lookup: CDR1 LGHDT, CDR2 YNNKEL (reference sequence). Deletions cut 4 bases from V and 10 bases from J, with 24 bases between. The CDR3 is made up of 16 amino acids. The CDR3 nucleotides are TGTGCCAGCAGCCTGGCCGGTTTGGAGCGGGTAGGCGCGCAGTATTTT. It yields the protein CASSLAGLERVGAQYF.

This chain connects TRBV5-1 to TRBJ2-1; D is ambiguous. This CDR3 has 15 residues. The germline V and J ends were trimmed by 2 bases and 0 bases, with 9 bases remaining between them. The V gene's germline CDR1 is SGHRS and CDR2 YFSETQ. As DNA, the CDR3 is TGCGCCAGCAGCTTTGACGATATCTCCTACAATGAGCAGTTCTTC. Translating gives CASSFDDISYNEQFF.

J is TRBJ2-2 and V is TRBV20-1; unclear D gene. The CDR3 covers 12 residues. Between the trimmed V and J ends, which lost 5 bases and 5 bases, there was a span of 9 bases. Germline loops: CDR1 DFQATT, CDR2 SNEGSKA (reference sequence). The CDR3 region has the DNA TGCAGTGCTCCCTCTGGAACCGGGGAGCTGTTTTTT. It codes for CSAPSGTGELFF.

In this sample, this clonotype turned up many times. The rearrangement uses TRBV30 and TRBJ1-2; tentatively, D is TRBD1 (6 bases). CDR1 and CDR2 from the germline V gene are GTSNPN and SVGIG (reference sequence). This CDR3 is 12 amino acids long. Trimming pared 2 bases from V and 5 bases from J, leaving 9 bases between. The CDR3 nucleotides read TGTGCCTGGAGTCACAGGGTGTATGGCTACACCTTC. It codes for CAWSHRVYGYTF.

The table lists this clonotype with many counts. The rearrangement joins TRBV18 to TRBJ2-3; possibly TRBD1 for D (6 bases). Germline lookup yields CDR1 KGHSH and CDR2 LQKENI. Trimming removed 8 bases from V and 2 bases from J, with 14 bases in between. The CDR3 is 14 residues long. DNA for the CDR3: TGTGCCAGCCGGACAGAGCCGAACACAGATACGCAGTATTTT. Residues: CASRTEPNTDTQYF. The whole variable domain, filled in from reference TRBV18 and TRBJ2-3, reads NAGVMQNPRHLVRRRGQEARLRCSPMKGHSHVYWYRQLPEEGLKFMVYLQKENIIDESGMPKERFSAEFPKEGPSILRIQQVVRGDSAAYFCASRTEPNTDTQYFGPGTRLTVL.

This clonotype was recorded many times. The CDR3 nucleotides read TGTGCCAGCAGTGAAGTAACTGAAGCTTTCTTT. Its protein product is CASSEVTEAFF. The chain has TRBV2 and TRBJ1-1; no reliable D call. With 1 base removed from V and 5 bases from J, the gap between germline ends came to 2 bases. There are 11 residues in the CDR3. Germline CDR1 and CDR2: SNHLY and FYNNEI.

This clonotype came up a few times. The chain links TRBV4-1 to TRBJ2-3; the D is unclear. The ends were cut back, 2 bases at V and 2 bases at J, with 17 bases in the middle. The CDR3 has 17 residues. Per the germline V gene, CDR1 is MGHRA and CDR2 is YSYEKL. The CDR3 spells CASSQPRLRRFTDTQYF. The DNA for the CDR3 is TGCGCCAGCAGCCAACCTCGCTTGCGGCGGTTCACAGATACGCAGTATTTT.

Many counts were recorded for this clonotype. The rearrangement uses TRBV2 and TRBJ2-7; D is undetermined. Germline lookup yields CDR1 SNHLY and CDR2 FYNNEI. Trimming shortened V by 1 base and J by 2 bases, and 9 bases separated the two germline ends. The CDR3 has 14 residues. CDR3 bases: TGTGCCAGCAGTGAAGACCAGCGCGCCTACGAGCAGTACTTC. Translated: CASSEDQRAYEQYF.

The J gene is TRBJ2-1, the V gene TRBV19, with 9 bases lining up with TRBD2. The CDR3 has 15 residues. The germline V gene encodes CDR1 LNHDA and CDR2 SQIVND (reference sequence). V dropped 1 base and J dropped 4; count of bases not matched to a gene: 2. CDR3 region: CASSIGTSDYNEQFF. The DNA of the CDR3 is TGTGCCAGTAGTATAGGGACTAGCGATTACAATGAGCAGTTCTTC.

As to this clonotype: A single base separates this from a much larger clone, so it may be a read error. The chain recombines TRBV5-1 with TRBJ2-1; D is undetermined. Germline lookup yields CDR1 SGHRS and CDR2 YFSETQ. This CDR3 spans 12 amino acids. CDR3 coding DNA: TGCGCCAGCAGCTTGTTACAGTATGAGCAGCTCTTC. Its translation: CASSLLQYEQLF. Combining the CDR3 with reference TRBV5-1 and TRBJ2-1 gives the whole variable domain KAGVTQTPRYLIKTRGQQVTLSCSPISGHRSVSWYQQTPGQGLQFLFEYFSETQRNKGNFPGRFSGRQFSNSRSEMNVSTLELGDSALYLCASSLLQYEQLFGPGTRLTVL.

This clonotype was recorded a few times. The gene calls are TRBV7-9 and TRBJ2-7; D call uncertain. The V gene's germline CDR1 is SEHNR and CDR2 FQNEAQ (reference sequence). The CDR3 consists of 16 residues. V was pared by 2 bases and J by 0 bases, with 14 bases between. CDR3 protein: CASSLRKSASSYEQYF. CDR3 sequence (DNA): TGTGCCAGCAGCTTAAGAAAGTCAGCCAGCTCCTACGAGCAGTACTTC.

The chain carries TRBV5-6 and TRBJ2-1; either TRBD1 or TRBD2 may fit D (5 bases each). Germline CDR1 SGHDT, CDR2 YYEEEE. CDR3 length equals 13 residues. Trimming left V 2 bases short and J 9 bases short, with 12 bases between. CDR3 loop: CASSLGSGGEQFF. The DNA of the CDR3 is TGTGCCAGCAGCTTAGGGTCTGGGGGTGAGCAGTTCTTC.